The rows below give T cell receptor beta chains drawn from one sample of a study of shared clonotypes between healthy human individuals. Clones were sequenced by immunoSEQ multiplex PCR, and TCRdb holds only the in-frame ones, with some missing. The table shows almost 750,000 clones, with over 55% occurring only once. Material for sequencing was memory CD4+ T cells sorted from blood. Receptors were obtained from a woman aged 25 to 39 in good health. Both conserved end residues are part of each CDR3. The D gene is left open where the match is weak.

D: .; V: TRBV18; J: TRBJ1-3; CDR3: CASSPLIGRGSAGNTIYF
D: .; V: TRBV2; J: TRBJ2-7; CDR3: CASSEEVRNEQYF
D: TRBD2; V: TRBV11-2; J: TRBJ2-7; CDR3: CASSLNVAGAGEQYF
D: .; V: TRBV6-6; J: TRBJ2-6; CDR3: CASSYVARGANVLTF
D: .; V: TRBV2; J: TRBJ1-3; CDR3: CASSPRESGNTIYF
D: TRBD1; V: TRBV15; J: TRBJ1-1; CDR3: CATSRDRTGRAEAFF
D: TRBD1; V: TRBV7-2; J: TRBJ1-3; CDR3: CASSLTGTGTIGNTIYF
D: .; V: TRBV4-1; J: TRBJ2-1; CDR3: CASSRGSLSARSYNEQFF
D: .; V: TRBV7-9; J: TRBJ2-7; CDR3: CASSLEAGTYEQYF
D: TRBD2; V: TRBV5-1; J: TRBJ2-1; CDR3: CASSSGGYQGEQFF
D: .; V: TRBV13; J: TRBJ1-2; CDR3: CASSLERHYGYTF
D: .; V: TRBV4-1; J: TRBJ1-2; CDR3: CASSQSTRTSNYGYTF
D: TRBD2; V: TRBV27; J: TRBJ2-7; CDR3: CASSLSQGLAINEQYF
D: TRBD1; V: TRBV4-2; J: TRBJ2-7; CDR3: CASSLSATGAAYEQYF
D: .; V: TRBV11-2; J: TRBJ2-1; CDR3: CASSLGGADEQFF
D: .; V: TRBV5-6; J: TRBJ2-3; CDR3: CASSSGSITDTQYF
D: .; V: TRBV6-5; J: TRBJ2-5; CDR3: CASSSLGGRMETQYF
D: .; V: TRBV5-1; J: TRBJ2-2; CDR3: CASSLVFLGAAATGELFF
D: TRBD1; V: TRBV28; J: TRBJ1-5; CDR3: CASSDPTGFWRNQPQHF
D: TRBD1; V: TRBV5-4; J: TRBJ1-2; CDR3: CASTDGGGQSYGYTF
D: TRBD2; V: TRBV4-2; J: TRBJ2-1; CDR3: CASSHPVAGRFNNEQFF
D: .; V: TRBV28; J: TRBJ2-7; CDR3: CATCEGRNSYEQYF
D: .; V: TRBV6-6; J: TRBJ1-4; CDR3: CASSRNTATNEKLFF
D: .; V: TRBV27; J: TRBJ2-2; CDR3: CASSGPGQRIGTGELFF
D: TRBD2; V: TRBV4-1; J: TRBJ2-5; CDR3: CASSQHSGGSRQETQYF
D: .; V: TRBV20-1; J: TRBJ1-2; CDR3: CSATSGGGYTF
D: TRBD2; V: TRBV19; J: TRBJ2-2; CDR3: CASSPRLAGEAGELFF
D: TRBD2; V: TRBV4-1; J: TRBJ2-7; CDR3: CASSGELAGGSYEQYF
D: .; V: TRBV6-5; J: TRBJ1-5; CDR3: CASSYDRYSNQPQHF
D: .; V: TRBV28; J: TRBJ2-7; CDR3: CASTKTTQGYEQYF
D: TRBD1; V: TRBV28; J: TRBJ1-2; CDR3: CASSTRQGAGYGYTF
D: TRBD2; V: TRBV10-3; J: TRBJ2-1; CDR3: CAISPRLIAGGTNEQFF
D: .; V: TRBV10-1; J: TRBJ2-7; CDR3: CASSRGGYEQYF
D: TRBD2; V: TRBV7-9; J: TRBJ2-6; CDR3: CASLAGGKVSGANVLTF
D: .; V: TRBV5-6; J: TRBJ2-2; CDR3: CASSLPGELFF
D: .; V: TRBV28; J: TRBJ2-7; CDR3: CASSPGPYEQYF
D: .; V: TRBV7-6; J: TRBJ2-1; CDR3: CAIRGENEQFF
D: TRBD2; V: TRBV28; J: TRBJ2-7; CDR3: CARGVREGPSSEQYF
D: .; V: TRBV5-1; J: TRBJ2-6; CDR3: CASQQGRSPSGANVLTF
D: .; V: TRBV4-3; J: TRBJ1-1; CDR3: CASSQSTEAFF